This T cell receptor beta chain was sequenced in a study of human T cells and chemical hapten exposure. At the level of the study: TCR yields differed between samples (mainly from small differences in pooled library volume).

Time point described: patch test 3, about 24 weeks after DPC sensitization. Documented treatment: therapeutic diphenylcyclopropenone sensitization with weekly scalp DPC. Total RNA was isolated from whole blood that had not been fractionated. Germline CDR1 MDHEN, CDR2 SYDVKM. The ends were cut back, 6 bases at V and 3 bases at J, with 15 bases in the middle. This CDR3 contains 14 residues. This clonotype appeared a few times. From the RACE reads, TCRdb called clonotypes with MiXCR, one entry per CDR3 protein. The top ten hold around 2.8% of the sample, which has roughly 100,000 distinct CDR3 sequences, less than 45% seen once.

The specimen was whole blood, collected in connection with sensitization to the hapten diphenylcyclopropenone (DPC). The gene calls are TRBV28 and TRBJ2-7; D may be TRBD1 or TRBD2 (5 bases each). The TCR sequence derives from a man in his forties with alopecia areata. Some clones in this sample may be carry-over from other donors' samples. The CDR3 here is CASSRPGRYYEQYF. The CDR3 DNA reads TGTGCCAGCAGCCGACCGGGACGCTACTACGAGCAGTACTTC.